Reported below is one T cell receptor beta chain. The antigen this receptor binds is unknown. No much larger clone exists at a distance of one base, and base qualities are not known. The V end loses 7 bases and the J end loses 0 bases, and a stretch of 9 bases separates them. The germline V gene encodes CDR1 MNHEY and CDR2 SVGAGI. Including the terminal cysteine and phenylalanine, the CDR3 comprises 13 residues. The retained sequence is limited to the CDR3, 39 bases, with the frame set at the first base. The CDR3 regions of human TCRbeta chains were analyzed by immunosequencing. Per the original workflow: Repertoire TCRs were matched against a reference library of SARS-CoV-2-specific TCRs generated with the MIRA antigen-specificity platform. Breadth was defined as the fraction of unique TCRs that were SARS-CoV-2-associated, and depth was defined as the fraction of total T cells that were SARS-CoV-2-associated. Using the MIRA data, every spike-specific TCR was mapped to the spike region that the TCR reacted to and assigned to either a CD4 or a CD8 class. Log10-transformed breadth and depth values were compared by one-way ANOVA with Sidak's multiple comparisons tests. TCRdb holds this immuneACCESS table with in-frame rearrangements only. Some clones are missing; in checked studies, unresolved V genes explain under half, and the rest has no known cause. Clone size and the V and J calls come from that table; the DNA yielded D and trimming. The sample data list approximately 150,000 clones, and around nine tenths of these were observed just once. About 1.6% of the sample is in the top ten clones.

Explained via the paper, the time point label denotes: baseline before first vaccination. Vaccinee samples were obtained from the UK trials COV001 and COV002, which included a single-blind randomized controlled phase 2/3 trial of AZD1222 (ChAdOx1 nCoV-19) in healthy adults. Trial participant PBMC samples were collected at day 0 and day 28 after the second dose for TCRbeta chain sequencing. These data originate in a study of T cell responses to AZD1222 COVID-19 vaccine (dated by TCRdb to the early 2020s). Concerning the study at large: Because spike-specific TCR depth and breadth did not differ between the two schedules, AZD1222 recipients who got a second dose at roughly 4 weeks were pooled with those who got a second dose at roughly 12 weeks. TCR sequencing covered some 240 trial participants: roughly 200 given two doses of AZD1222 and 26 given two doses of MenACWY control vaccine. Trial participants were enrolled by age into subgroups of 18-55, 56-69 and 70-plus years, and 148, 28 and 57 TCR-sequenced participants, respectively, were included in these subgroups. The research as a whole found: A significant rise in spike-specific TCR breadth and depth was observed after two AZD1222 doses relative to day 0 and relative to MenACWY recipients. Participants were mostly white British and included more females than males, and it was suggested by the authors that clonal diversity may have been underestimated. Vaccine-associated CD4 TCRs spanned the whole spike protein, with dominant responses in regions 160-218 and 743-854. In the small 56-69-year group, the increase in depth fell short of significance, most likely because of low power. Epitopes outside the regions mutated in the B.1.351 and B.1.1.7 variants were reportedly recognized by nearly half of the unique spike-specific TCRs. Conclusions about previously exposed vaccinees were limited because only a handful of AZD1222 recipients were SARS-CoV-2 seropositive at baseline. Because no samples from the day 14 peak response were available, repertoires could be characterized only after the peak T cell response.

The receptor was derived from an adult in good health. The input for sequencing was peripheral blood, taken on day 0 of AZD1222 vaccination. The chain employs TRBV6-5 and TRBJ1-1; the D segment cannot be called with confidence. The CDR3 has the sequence CASIPPMNTEAFF. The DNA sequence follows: TGTGCCAGCATCCCACCCATGAACACTGAAGCTTTCTTT.